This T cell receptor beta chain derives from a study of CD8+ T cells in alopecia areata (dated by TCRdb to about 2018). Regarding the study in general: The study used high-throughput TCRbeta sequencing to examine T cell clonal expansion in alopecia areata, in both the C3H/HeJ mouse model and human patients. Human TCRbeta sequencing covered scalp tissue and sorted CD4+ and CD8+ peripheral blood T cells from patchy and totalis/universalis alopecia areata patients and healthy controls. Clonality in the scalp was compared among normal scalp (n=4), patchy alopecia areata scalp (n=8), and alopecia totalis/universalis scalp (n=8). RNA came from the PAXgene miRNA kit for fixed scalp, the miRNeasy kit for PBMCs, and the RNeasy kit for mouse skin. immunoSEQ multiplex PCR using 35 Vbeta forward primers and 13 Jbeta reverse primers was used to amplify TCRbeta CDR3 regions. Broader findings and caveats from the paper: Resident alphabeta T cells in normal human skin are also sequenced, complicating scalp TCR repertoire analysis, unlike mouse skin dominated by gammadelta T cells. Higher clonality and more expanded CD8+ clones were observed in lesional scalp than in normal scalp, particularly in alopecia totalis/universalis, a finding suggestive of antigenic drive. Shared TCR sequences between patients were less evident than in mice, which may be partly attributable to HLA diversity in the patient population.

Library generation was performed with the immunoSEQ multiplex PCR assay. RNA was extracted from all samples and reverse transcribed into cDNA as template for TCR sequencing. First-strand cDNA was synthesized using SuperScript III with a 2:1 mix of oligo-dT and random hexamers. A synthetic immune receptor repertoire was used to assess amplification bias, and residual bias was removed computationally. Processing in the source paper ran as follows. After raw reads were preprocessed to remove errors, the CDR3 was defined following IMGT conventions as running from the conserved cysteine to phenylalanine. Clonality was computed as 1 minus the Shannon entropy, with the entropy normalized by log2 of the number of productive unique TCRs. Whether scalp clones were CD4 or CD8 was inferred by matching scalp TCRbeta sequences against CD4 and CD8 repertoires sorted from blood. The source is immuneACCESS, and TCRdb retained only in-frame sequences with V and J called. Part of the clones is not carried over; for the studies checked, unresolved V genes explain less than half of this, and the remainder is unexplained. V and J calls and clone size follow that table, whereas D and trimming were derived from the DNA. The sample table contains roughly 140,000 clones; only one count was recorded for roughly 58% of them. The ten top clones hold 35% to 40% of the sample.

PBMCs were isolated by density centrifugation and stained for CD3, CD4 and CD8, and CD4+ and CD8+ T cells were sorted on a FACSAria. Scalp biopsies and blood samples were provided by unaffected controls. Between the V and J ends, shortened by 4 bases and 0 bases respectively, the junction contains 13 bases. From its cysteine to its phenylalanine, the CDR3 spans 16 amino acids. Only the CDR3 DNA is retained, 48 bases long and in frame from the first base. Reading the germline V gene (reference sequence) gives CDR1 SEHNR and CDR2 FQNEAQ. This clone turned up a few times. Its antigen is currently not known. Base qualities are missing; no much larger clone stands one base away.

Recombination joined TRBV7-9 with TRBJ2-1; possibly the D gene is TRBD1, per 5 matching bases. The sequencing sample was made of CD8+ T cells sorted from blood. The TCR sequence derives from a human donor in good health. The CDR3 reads CASSSAQGGSYNEQFF. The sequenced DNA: TGTGCCAGCAGCTCAGCCCAGGGCGGCTCCTACAATGAGCAGTTCTTC. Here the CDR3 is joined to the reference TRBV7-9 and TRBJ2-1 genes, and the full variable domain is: DTGVSQNPRHKITKRGQNVTFRCDPISEHNRLYWYRQTLGQGPEFLTYFQNEAQLEKSRLLSDRFSAERPKGSFSTLEIQRTEQGDSAMYLCASSSAQGGSYNEQFFGPGTRLTVL.